What follows are 9 T cell receptor beta chains derived from one specimen sequenced in a study of cytomegalovirus exposure and HLA in healthy donors. A multiplex PCR was run with 60 Vbeta primers and 13 Jbeta primers. The repertoire was sequenced with immunoSEQ multiplex PCR; TCRdb's copy has only in-frame clones and lacks some. Of 70,000 to 80,000 clones detected, 82% appear once; the ten largest clones hold under 2.5%. The sequenced material came from PBMCs. The receptor source for this set is a man aged 18 to 30 in good health and CMV-seronegative.

The rearrangement uses TRBV7-8 and TRBJ1-2; D ambiguous. This CDR3 has 15 residues. Trimming pared 0 bases from V and 4 bases from J, leaving 12 bases between. Germline values: CDR1 SGHVS, CDR2 FQNEAQ. The CDR3, as DNA: TGTGCCAGCAGCTTAGCTGCGGGTCAAGGCTATGGCTACACCTTC. As protein: CASSLAAGQGYGYTF.

The V call is TRBV29-1, the J call TRBJ1-4, with 7 bases aligning to TRBD1. CDR3 length equals 14 residues. CDR1 and CDR2 (germline): SQVTM, ANQGSEA. The V gene end was trimmed by 4 bases and the J gene end by 6 bases; junction bases not matched to a gene: 8. This CDR3 is CSVGLQGKYEKLFF. The CDR3, as DNA: TGCAGCGTTGGGTTACAGGGGAAGTATGAAAAACTGTTTTTT.

The V call is TRBV28, the J call TRBJ1-2; 8 positions match TRBD1. The CDR3 runs 15 residues. Per germline, CDR1 MDHEN and CDR2 SYDVKM. After removal of 3 bases from V and 7 bases from J, the junction contained 10 bases not matched to a gene. In nucleotides, the CDR3 is TGTGCCAGCAGTTTTCCGAGGACAGGGCATCGTGGCTACACCTTC. This gives the protein CASSFPRTGHRGYTF.

CDR3 loop: CASSKPTGANQPQHF. Here the CDR3 DNA reads TGTGCCAGTAGTAAACCGACAGGGGCCAATCAGCCCCAGCATTTT. The gene calls are TRBV19 and TRBJ1-5, with TRBD1 matching 8 bases. The germline gives CDR1 LNHDA, CDR2 SQIVND (reference sequence). This CDR3 is built from 15 residues. V trimming: 4 bases; J trimming: 3 bases; junction bases outside the gene matches: 5.

This clone was counted once. This chain connects TRBV4-2 to TRBJ2-7; 9 nucleotides agree with TRBD2. This CDR3 is 16 amino acids long. V dropped 0 bases and J dropped 2; count of bases not matched to a gene: 5. Per the germline V gene, CDR1 is LGHNA and CDR2 is YNFKEQ. DNA of the CDR3: TGTGCCAGCAGCCAAGACGGGCGGGGGGGAACCTACGAGCAGTACTTC. Amino acid sequence: CASSQDGRGGTYEQYF.

The sample holds a few counts of this clone. The chain employs TRBV4-1 and TRBJ1-5; no firm D call. There are 15 residues in the CDR3. The germline gives CDR1 MGHRA, CDR2 YSYEKL. Trimming took off 3 bases at V and 4 bases at J, with 13 bases between the two ends. CDR3 sequence reads: CASSQRVWTNQPQHF. The CDR3, as DNA: TGCGCCAGCAGCCAGCGGGTGTGGACTAATCAGCCCCAGCATTTT.

V gene TRBV19 combines with J gene TRBJ2-1; TRBD1 agrees at 11 bases. This CDR3 contains 13 residues. V dropped 9 bases and J dropped 7; count of bases not matched to a gene: 5. From germline, CDR1 is LNHDA and CDR2 SQIVND (reference sequence). This CDR3 reads CASRDRGSNEQFF. DNA for the CDR3: TGTGCCAGCCGGGACAGGGGGTCTAATGAGCAGTTCTTC.

The J gene is TRBJ1-1, the V gene TRBV7-8, with D possibly TRBD1 on 6 matching bases. CDR1 SGHVS and CDR2 FQNEAQ come from the germline V gene. The ends were cut back, 1 base at V and 3 bases at J, with 12 bases in the middle. This CDR3 has 15 residues. The CDR3 sequence is CASSLVQGRHTEAFF. The CDR3 nucleotides are TGTGCCAGCAGCTTAGTCCAGGGGAGACACACTGAAGCTTTCTTT. Variable domain in full (rest from reference TRBV7-8 and TRBJ1-1): GAGVSQSPRYKVAKRGQDVALRCDPISGHVSLFWYQQALGQGPEFLTYFQNEAQLDKSGLPSDRFFAERPEGSVSTLKIQRTQQEDSAVYLCASSLVQGRHTEAFFGQGTRLTVV.

This chain uses TRBV28 with TRBJ1-2, with 9 bases identical to TRBD1. V lost 5 bases and J lost 0; bases outside the gene matches: 10. The CDR3 consists of 17 residues. Germline CDR1 is MDHEN and CDR2 is SYDVKM. CDR3 in amino acids: CASSPQTGGVSNYGYTF. CDR3 bases: TGTGCCAGCAGTCCGCAGACAGGGGGGGTTTCTAACTATGGCTACACCTTC.